These T cell receptor beta chains were read from a single sample in a study of Graves' ophthalmopathy and Graves' hyperthyroidism. One entry per CDR3 protein results from TCRdb running MiXCR on the multiplex PCR reads. The sample has under 400,000 distinct CDR3 sequences; about a sixth are singletons. Input material: peripheral blood. The receptors shown here come from an adult man with Graves' ophthalmopathy. Both conserved end residues are part of each CDR3.

V gene	CDR3 protein
TRBV2	CASSELADTIYYEQYF
TRBV12-3/TRBV12-4	CASSFGRNTEAFF
TRBV6-1	CASSVQLMNTEAFF
TRBV5-6	CASSTDGTYGYTF
TRBV4-1	CASSQELAGGRPYEQYF
TRBV11-2	CASSYPRGGNTGELFF
TRBV6-9	CASSVQGDSPLHF
TRBV30	CAWSVDRGFGYTF
TRBV2	CASSDDRAYYGYTF
TRBV12-3/TRBV12-4	CASIASGARQNTGELFF
TRBV11-1	CASSRPGGEAQYF
TRBV2	CASSQYREQYF
TRBV12-3/TRBV12-4	CASSLSPGAYSNQPQHF
TRBV4-1	CASSFRDRAASSYNSPLHF
TRBV20-1	CSARRASGVTGELFF
TRBV20-1	CSARDLRALRAYEQYF
TRBV27	CASSFSGPTYEQYF
TRBV28	CASSLGREEEYEQYF
TRBV6-5	CASSHGQGDAYEQYF
TRBV6-1	CASSLQGWTYEQYF
TRBV5-1	CASSQTSGGQETQYF
TRBV30	CAWSANLGETQYF
TRBV4-2	CASSQDLYGREIGETQYF
TRBV12-3/TRBV12-4	CASSLESFYGYTF
TRBV30	CAWSRAETNTGELFF
TRBV5-1	CASSSTWGQGAGEQYF
TRBV4-2	CASSHSSGRTTYEQYF
TRBV2	CASSQGLNTEAFF
TRBV20-1	CSAPSGSKNIQYF
TRBV6-5	CASRGRENTEAFF
TRBV7-3	CASSLTSPGPNTEAFF
TRBV28	CASSLWWGIGYEQYF
TRBV20-1	CSARGGGFDTEAFF
TRBV11-2	CASSLTSGSGNEQYF
TRBV6-1	CASGGLSPVTEAFF
TRBV12-3/TRBV12-4	CASSLPSTDGYTF
TRBV7-9	CASSKWEENTEAFF